This T cell receptor beta chain emerged from a study of shared clonotypes between healthy human individuals. Each of the donors was a healthy adult who was HIV-negative and had not had a recent acute infection or vaccination. A deep-level run was used for the assay. The repertoire was sequenced with immunoSEQ multiplex PCR; TCRdb's copy has only in-frame clones and lacks some. The table includes approximately 470,000 clones, over 75% detected once. The sample comprised PBMCs. This clonotype was sampled from a woman aged 40 to 50 in good health. Some clones in this sample may be carry-over from other donors' samples.

Here the CDR3 reads CASSEVLKWGALHTQYF. The CDR3 DNA is TGTGCCAGCAGTGAAGTGCTTAAGTGGGGGGCACTTCATACGCAGTATTTT. The chain uses TRBV6-1 and TRBJ2-3; D tentatively reads TRBD1 or TRBD2 (6 bases each). With 1 base removed from V and 7 bases from J, the gap between germline ends came to 21 bases. CDR1 MNHNS and CDR2 SASEGT come from the germline V gene. This CDR3 has 17 amino acids.